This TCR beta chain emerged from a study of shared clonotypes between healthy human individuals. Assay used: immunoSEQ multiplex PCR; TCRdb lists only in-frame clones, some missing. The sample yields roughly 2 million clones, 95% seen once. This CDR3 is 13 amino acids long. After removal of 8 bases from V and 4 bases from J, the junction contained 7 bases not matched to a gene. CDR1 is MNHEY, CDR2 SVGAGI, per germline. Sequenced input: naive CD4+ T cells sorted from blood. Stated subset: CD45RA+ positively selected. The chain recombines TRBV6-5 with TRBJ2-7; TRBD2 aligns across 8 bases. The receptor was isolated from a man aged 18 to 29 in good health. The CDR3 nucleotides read TGTGCCAGCGGAAGGGCTAGCGGGTACGAGCAGTACTTC. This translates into CASGRASGYEQYF.